Below are 23 T cell receptor beta chains sequenced from a single sample in a study of shared clonotypes between healthy human individuals. Generated by immunoSEQ multiplex PCR, the TCRdb table keeps only in-frame clones and is missing some. The table includes about 1.1 million clones, 78% detected once. Sample: memory CD4+ T cells from PBMCs. Documented subset: CD45RA-negative fraction. The receptor set was obtained from a man between 18 and 35 years old in good health. Some clones in this sample may be carry-over from other donors' samples.

This chain uses TRBV2 with TRBJ2-1, with D possibly matching TRBD2 (6 bases). V lost 1 base to trimming and J lost 7 bases, with 11 bases between them. CDR1 is SNHLY, CDR2 FYNNEI, per germline. This CDR3 spans 14 amino acids. CDR3 loop: CASSEVASVNEQFF. The CDR3 coding sequence is TGTGCCAGCAGTGAAGTTGCTAGCGTTAATGAGCAGTTCTTC.

The V call is TRBV6-5, the J call TRBJ1-3, with D tentatively TRBD1 (6 bases). The germline V and J ends were trimmed by 7 bases and 4 bases, with 17 bases remaining between them. This CDR3 spans 15 amino acids. CDR1 and CDR2 from the germline V gene are MNHEY and SVGAGI. As DNA, the CDR3 is TGTGCCAGCACCCTGGTGTTGGGGGCAGGAAACACCATATATTTT. This sequence encodes CASTLVLGAGNTIYF.

This rearrangement joins TRBV5-1 to TRBJ2-1; TRBD1 matches at 9 bases. Germline V gives CDR1 SGHRS, CDR2 YFSETQ. J was trimmed by 15 bases and V by 4 bases; bases with no gene match: 11. CDR3 length: 13 amino acids. The CDR3 DNA reads as TGCGCCAGCAGCCTTTCGTCCGGACAGGGGTTGTTCTTC. Protein sequence: CASSLSSGQGLFF. Filled out from reference TRBV5-1 and TRBJ2-1, the complete variable domain reads KAGVTQTPRYLIKTRGQQVTLSCSPISGHRSVSWYQQTPGQGLQFLFEYFSETQRNKGNFPGRFSGRQFSNSRSEMNVSTLELGDSALYLCASSLSSGQGLFFGPGTRLTVL.

This chain uses TRBV4-1 with TRBJ2-1; 9 nucleotides agree with TRBD2. The CDR3 has 15 amino acids. After removal of 3 bases from V and 7 bases from J, the junction contained 7 bases not matched to a gene. The germline gives CDR1 MGHRA, CDR2 YSYEKL. The CDR3 DNA is TGCGCCAGCAGCCAGGCGGGAGGGTTGAAAAATGAGCAGTTCTTC. Residues: CASSQAGGLKNEQFF.

This clone occurred once. Other DNA sequences from this sample encode an identical CDR3 as well. J is TRBJ1-2 and V is TRBV11-2; TRBD1 aligns across 7 bases. Per germline, CDR1 SGHAT and CDR2 FQNNGV. The CDR3 covers 13 residues. V lost 5 bases, J lost 5 bases, and 5 bases stayed unmatched. The CDR3 DNA follows: TGTGCCAGCAGCGCGGACAGGAATTATGGCTACACCTTC. It specifies CASSADRNYGYTF.

The sample holds many counts of this clone. It is unclear where the CDR3 begins or ends on the DNA, so no DNA is shown, and the CDR3 is as TCRdb lists it. The chain combines TRBV19 with TRBJ1-1. Germline loops: CDR1 LNHDA, CDR2 SQIVND (reference sequence). Inclusive of both ends, the CDR3 amounts to 14 amino acids. CDR3 amino acids: CASTSGRWNTEAFF.

J is TRBJ2-2 and V is TRBV6-1; D is ambiguous. The ends were cut back, 3 bases at V and 1 base at J, with 3 bases in the middle. Germline assignment: CDR1 MNHNS and CDR2 SASEGT. The CDR3 covers 13 residues. DNA for the CDR3: TGTGCCAGCAGTGATATGAACACCGGGGAGCTGTTTTTT. This sequence encodes CASSDMNTGELFF.

V is TRBV5-4 and J is TRBJ2-3; D may be TRBD1 (6 bases). V was clipped by 0 bases and J by 0 bases, with 17 bases between them. Germline V gene lookup returns CDR1 SGHNT and CDR2 YYREEE (reference sequence). The CDR3 extends over 18 amino acids. DNA of the CDR3: TGTGCCAGCAGCTTGGGGGGGACACGGACCTATAGCACAGATACGCAGTATTTT. Its protein product is CASSLGGTRTYSTDTQYF.

This sequence joins TRBV7-2 and TRBJ1-2; D remains ambiguous. The CDR3 covers 14 residues. CDR1 and CDR2 (germline): SGHTA, FQGNSA. Between the trimmed V and J ends, which lost 1 base and 8 bases, there was a span of 14 bases. This CDR3 is CASSLVELWRGYTF. Here the CDR3 DNA reads TGTGCCAGCAGCTTAGTCGAACTATGGCGAGGCTACACCTTC.

Written as DNA, the CDR3 is TGTGCCAGCAGTTTTTTCAGTAACAGGGGCGGCAGACAGCCCCAGCATTTT. Residues: CASSFFSNRGGRQPQHF. The V call is TRBV28, the J call TRBJ1-5; TRBD1 matches at 7 bases. The length of the CDR3 is 17 residues. Germline CDR1 MDHEN, CDR2 SYDVKM. Trimming cost V 3 bases and J 7 bases; bases outside gene matches: 15.

Note on this clone: The sample has other DNA sequences that encode this CDR3 too. V gene TRBV18 combines with J gene TRBJ1-2; D might be TRBD1 (6 bases). The germline gives CDR1 KGHSH, CDR2 LQKENI. Trimming stripped 0 bases from V and 4 bases from J, with 9 bases between. This CDR3 has 14 amino acids. CDR3 DNA sequence: TGTGCCAGCTCACCACCGACACAGGGCTATGGCTACACCTTC. The encoded protein is CASSPPTQGYGYTF.

The V call is TRBV5-1, the J call TRBJ2-5, with D uncertain. Germline lookup yields CDR1 SGHRS and CDR2 YFSETQ. The CDR3 runs to 13 residues. The V end lost 4 bases, the J end lost 3 bases, and 10 bases lay between the germline ends. CDR3 protein: CASSQYGKETQYF. CDR3 coding DNA: TGCGCCAGCAGCCAGTATGGTAAAGAGACCCAGTACTTC.

The sample holds many counts of this clone. CDR3 region: CASSIEGTPRGNEQFF. As DNA, the CDR3 is TGTGCCAGTAGTATAGAAGGGACCCCCCGGGGCAATGAGCAGTTCTTC. The chain carries TRBV19 and TRBJ2-1, with D possibly being TRBD1 or TRBD2 (5 bases each). The CDR3 runs to 16 residues. V gave up 0 bases and J gave up 6 bases, with 15 bases separating them. Germline CDR1 reads LNHDA; CDR2 reads SQIVND (reference sequence).

The chain links TRBV29-1 to TRBJ2-7; a weak D match, TRBD1 (6 bases). The CDR3 is 14 amino acids. The V gene lost 6 bases and the J gene lost 2 bases, with 17 bases spanning the gap. Germline lookup yields CDR1 SQVTM and CDR2 ANQGSEA. CDR3 amino acids: CSVGRVGQTYEQYF. The CDR3 DNA sequence: TGCAGCGTCGGCCGGGTCGGACAGACCTACGAGCAGTACTTC.

The rearrangement uses TRBV7-8 and TRBJ2-7; TRBD1 matches at 7 bases. CDR1 is SGHVS, CDR2 FQNEAQ, per germline. The CDR3 has 16 amino acids. J lost 0 bases, V lost 5 bases, and 10 bases had no gene match. CDR3 in DNA: TGTGCCAGCAGCACTCCGGGACAGCAAAGCTCCTACGAGCAGTACTTC. It translates to CASSTPGQQSSYEQYF.

In this sample, this clone turned up once. This chain links TRBV2 with TRBJ2-7; a possible D gene is TRBD2 (6 bases). This CDR3 has 12 residues. V shed 6 bases and J shed 4 bases, with 10 bases lying between them. Germline V gives CDR1 SNHLY, CDR2 FYNNEI. CDR3 protein: CASRSEGYEQYF. CDR3 nucleotides: TGTGCCAGCAGGTCGGAGGGATACGAGCAGTACTTC.

This chain joins TRBV20-1 and TRBJ1-3; D unclear. The CDR3 covers 11 residues. The V end lost 6 bases, the J end lost 8 bases, and 11 bases lay between the germline ends. From germline, CDR1 is DFQATT and CDR2 SNEGSKA (reference sequence). CDR3 amino acids: CSAGQRDTIYF. In DNA, the CDR3 is TGCAGTGCGGGCCAAAGAGACACCATATATTTT.

The V and J genes are TRBV19 and TRBJ2-7; D is possibly TRBD2 (7 bases). The CDR3 totals 14 residues. Trimming removed 10 bases from V and 0 bases from J, with 16 bases in between. Germline CDR1 LNHDA, CDR2 SQIVND (reference sequence). The CDR3 DNA follows: TGTGCCACAATGGACCGGGGGGCCTCCTACGAGCAGTACTTC. Translated: CATMDRGASYEQYF.

CDR3 bases: TGTGCCATCAGTGAATCTGGGAAGCAGTACAATGAGCAGTTCTTC. Translating it yields CAISESGKQYNEQFF. This sequence joins TRBV10-3 and TRBJ2-1; no firm D call. CDR3 length: 15 residues. V dropped 3 bases and J dropped 4 bases, with 13 bases sitting between them. Per the germline V gene, CDR1 is ENHRY and CDR2 is SYGVKD.

The gene calls are TRBV9 and TRBJ1-2; no clear D. Germline loops: CDR1 SGDLS, CDR2 YYNGEE. The CDR3 covers 18 residues. V lost 3 bases, J lost 8 bases, and 29 bases lay in between. The CDR3 DNA follows: TGTGCCAGCAGCGAGAGCCCCCGACTGGACGACGGGTCGCGGGGCTACACCTTC. Translation: CASSESPRLDDGSRGYTF.

This rearrangement joins TRBV11-2 to TRBJ2-2; D may be TRBD2 (6 bases). The CDR3 spans 16 residues. The V and J ends lost 1 base and 3 bases respectively, with 12 bases between them. Germline CDR1 reads SGHAT; CDR2 reads FQNNGV. CDR3 protein: CASSLGVSGYTGELFF. The DNA for the CDR3 is TGTGCCAGCAGCTTAGGGGTTAGCGGCTACACCGGGGAGCTGTTTTTT.

This clone has only a few counts. The chain uses TRBV28 and TRBJ1-1; no firm D call. V shed 5 bases and J shed 10 bases, with 8 bases lying between them. Germline CDR1 and CDR2: MDHEN and SYDVKM. This CDR3 is 10 amino acids long. The CDR3 spells CASSRLRAFF. CDR3 sequence (DNA): TGTGCCAGCAGTCGCTTAAGAGCTTTCTTT.

The J gene is TRBJ1-2, the V gene TRBV7-2, with D perhaps matching TRBD1 (5 bases). The CDR3 extends over 15 amino acids. Germline CDR1 is SGHTA and CDR2 is FQGNSA. Trimming took 1 base from V and 4 from J, leaving 13 bases between them. CDR3 DNA: TGTGCCAGCAGCTTAGGTCTATCAGGGAGCTATGGCTACACCTTC. It is translated as CASSLGLSGSYGYTF.